A selection of T cell receptor beta chains follows, all from one sample in a study of T cell repertoires in cytomegalovirus infection. TCRdb reprocessed the reads with MiXCR, giving one entry per CDR3 protein. The sample carries about 190,000 distinct CDR3 sequences, 28% recorded once. The sample taken for sequencing was PBMCs. These receptors were taken from a human donor in good health (CMV status not recorded). Some clones in this sample may be carry-over from other donors' samples. CDR3s include the opening cysteine and the closing phenylalanine or tryptophan. The D gene is left open where the match is weak. Size tells how often a clone was seen (once, few, many) or the class of an expanded clone, and some rows leave it out.

>TRBJ1-1|15|.|.|TRBV6-6
TGTGCCAGCATTCTAACGTGGGGCTTGGACACTGAAGCTTTCTTT
CASILTWGLDTEAFF
>TRBJ1-1|14|many|.|TRBV7-2
TGTGCCAGCAGCTTAATGGGACAGAACACTGAAGCTTTCTTT
CASSLMGQNTEAFF
>TRBJ1-2|13|.|TRBD1|TRBV6-2/TRBV6-3
TGTGCCAGCATCCAGGGGACAGCCGGCGGCTACACCTTC
CASIQGTAGGYTF
>TRBJ1-5|16|few|TRBD1|TRBV6-1
TGTGCCAGCAGGCTGGGGACAGCCTATAGCAATCAGCCCCAGCATTTT
CASRLGTAYSNQPQHF
>TRBJ2-1|17|.|TRBD2|TRBV7-2
TGTGCCAGCAGCACCGGGACTAGCGGGGGGGCATACAATGAGCAGTTCTTC
CASSTGTSGGAYNEQFF
>TRBJ1-5|15|.|TRBD1|TRBV28
TGTGCCAGCATTCTGGACAGGGGGTACAATCAGCCCCAGCATTTT
CASILDRGYNQPQHF
>TRBJ2-1|12|many|.|TRBV19
TGTGCCAGTACCCTAGGAAGGGGTGAGCAGTTCTTC
CASTLGRGEQFF
>TRBJ2-1|12|.|TRBD2|TRBV11-2
TGTGCCAGCAGCCCTCGGGAGGTAGGACAGTTCTTC
CASSPREVGQFF
>TRBJ1-1|13|.|TRBD1|TRBV11-2
TGTGCCAGCAGCTCACAGGGGGGGACTGAAGCTTTCTTT
CASSSQGGTEAFF
>TRBJ2-5|14|.|.|TRBV20-1
TGCAGTGCTAGAGATGAACAGCCTCAAGAGACCCAGTACTTC
CSARDEQPQETQYF
>TRBJ1-1|13|many|.|TRBV6-2/TRBV6-3
TGTGCCAGCAGTTACCCAGGGGACACTGAAGCTTTCTTT
CASSYPGDTEAFF
>TRBJ1-3|16|few|TRBD1|TRBV7-2
TGTGCCAGCAGCTTGGGGACAGGGAAGGTTGAAAACACCATATATTTT
CASSLGTGKVENTIYF
>TRBJ1-4|11|few|.|TRBV25-1
TGTGCCAGCAGTGTGGCAGGAAAACTGTTTTTT
CASSVAGKLFF
>TRBJ2-7|15|few|.|TRBV5-6
TGTGCCAGCAGCCCGATCGGGGGCTCTACCTACGAGCAGTACTTC
CASSPIGGSTYEQYF
>TRBJ1-6|17|.|.|TRBV4-1
TGCGCCAGCAGCCAAGATGAGGGGTTTAGGGTGAATTCACCCCTCCACTTT
CASSQDEGFRVNSPLHF
>TRBJ2-7|14|.|.|TRBV5-1
TGCGCCAGCAGCTTTCGGGACGCCTCCCGCGAGCAGTACTTC
CASSFRDASREQYF
>TRBJ2-5|15|.|.|TRBV5-1
TGCGCCAGCCATCGCGTTGGAGGGGTCCAAGAGACCCAGTACTTC
CASHRVGGVQETQYF
>TRBJ2-7|13|.|.|TRBV6-2/TRBV6-3
TGTGCCAGCAGTTATGACAGCTCCTACGAGCAGTACTTC
CASSYDSSYEQYF
>TRBJ2-7|15|.|TRBD1|TRBV7-6
TGTGCCAGCAGCCTCCGCGAGACAGGGGAATTCGAGCAGTACTTC
CASSLRETGEFEQYF
>TRBJ2-1|14|few|.|TRBV3-1
TGTGCCAGCAGCCAAGCGGGGGAGGGGGATGAGCAGTTCTTC
CASSQAGEGDEQFF
>TRBJ2-7|15|.|TRBD1|TRBV6-2/TRBV6-3
TGTGCCAGCAGCTGGGACAGGGGCCCCTCTTACGAGCAGTACTTC
CASSWDRGPSYEQYF
>TRBJ1-4|15|few|TRBD1|TRBV5-1
TGCGCCAGCAGCCGGACAGGGGGCGGGGATGAAAAACTGTTTTTT
CASSRTGGGDEKLFF
>TRBJ2-2|12|.|.|TRBV29-1
TGCAGCGCCGGGCCCCGGTCTGGGGAGCTGTTTTTT
CSAGPRSGELFF
>TRBJ1-1|15|.|.|TRBV29-1
TGCAGCGTTTTCCCAGGGGCCGTGACGAACACTGAAGCTTTCTTT
CSVFPGAVTNTEAFF
>TRBJ1-4|12|many|.|TRBV7-2
TGTGCCAGCAGCTTAGGTGGTGAAAAACTGTTTTTT
CASSLGGEKLFF
>TRBJ1-2|15|.|.|TRBV20-1
TGCAGTGCTCGAAATCCGGGACGGACACCCTATGGCTACACCTTC
CSARNPGRTPYGYTF
>TRBJ2-5|14|.|.|TRBV19
TGTGCCAGTAGTATAGCTGGACCGAGCCAGACCCAGTACTTC
CASSIAGPSQTQYF